These 27 T cell receptor beta chains came from one sample sequenced in a study of blood T cell repertoires in COVID-19. The data were produced by immunoSEQ multiplex PCR, yet TCRdb's version contains in-frame clones alone and is incomplete. The table shows some 150,000 clones, with approximately 78% occurring only once. The sequenced sample was PBMCs or T cells enriched from blood (not recorded which). These receptors were collected from a woman aged 45-60 years who had recovered from COVID-19.

The table lists this clone with a few counts. V usage is TRBV5-1 and J usage is TRBJ2-7; 8 bases are a match to TRBD2. V was clipped by 4 bases and J by 3 bases; unmatched bases: 9. The CDR3 runs 15 residues. Germline CDR1 is SGHRS and CDR2 is YFSETQ. Here the CDR3 DNA reads TGCGCCAGCAGCCCCAGCGGGGGAGACCTCTACGAGCAGTACTTC. Its translation is CASSPSGGDLYEQYF. The variable domain in full, with the rest retrieved from reference TRBV5-1 and TRBJ2-7, is KAGVTQTPRYLIKTRGQQVTLSCSPISGHRSVSWYQQTPGQGLQFLFEYFSETQRNKGNFPGRFSGRQFSNSRSEMNVSTLELGDSALYLCASSPSGGDLYEQYFGPGTRLTVT.

The J gene is TRBJ1-4, the V gene TRBV19; D is undetermined. Germline-derived CDR1 and CDR2 are LNHDA and SQIVND (reference sequence). The V and J ends lost 5 bases and 3 bases respectively, with 16 bases between them. The CDR3 extends over 16 amino acids. CDR3 in DNA: TGTGCCAGTAGTGCCAACAAGGAAGCGGCTAATGAAAAACTGTTTTTT. Its translation: CASSANKEAANEKLFF.

This clone was observed once. V gene TRBV11-2 combines with J gene TRBJ1-4, with D possibly matching TRBD1 (5 bases). Per germline, CDR1 SGHAT and CDR2 FQNNGV. V lost 5 bases and J lost 7, with 14 bases in between. This CDR3 spans 14 amino acids. The CDR3 is CASSPHGAFEKLFF. The CDR3, as DNA: TGTGCCAGCAGCCCCCATGGGGCCTTTGAAAAACTGTTTTTT.

V and J are TRBV28 and TRBJ2-1; D gene unclear. CDR3 length: 12 residues. Looked up from germline, CDR1 is MDHEN and CDR2 is SYDVKM. The V end lost 4 bases, the J end lost 4 bases, and 5 bases lay between the germline ends. CDR3 in amino acids: CASSSQYNEQFF. The DNA for the CDR3 is TGTGCCAGCAGTTCTCAGTACAATGAGCAGTTCTTC.

J is TRBJ2-3 and V is TRBV7-3; D gene uncertain. Trimming took off 4 bases at V and 6 bases at J, with 11 bases between the two ends. This CDR3 contains 13 residues. Germline CDR1 and CDR2: SGHTA and FQGTGA. The CDR3 is CASSYNSHDTQYF. In DNA form, the CDR3 reads TGTGCCAGCAGCTACAATTCTCACGATACGCAGTATTTT.

The chain is built from TRBV28 and TRBJ1-3; 7 bases are a match to TRBD1. The CDR3 length is 14 residues. The germline CDR1 and CDR2 sequences are MDHEN and SYDVKM. CDR3: CAALQGNTGNTIYF. DNA of the CDR3: TGTGCTGCACTACAGGGGAACACTGGAAACACCATATATTTT.

V is TRBV28 and J is TRBJ1-3; 8 positions match TRBD1. V was pared by 5 bases and J by 2 bases, with 2 bases of the junction left unmatched. The CDR3 covers 14 residues. Germline CDR1 and CDR2: MDHEN and SYDVKM. The CDR3 spells CASSLGQAGNTIYF. In DNA, the CDR3 is TGTGCCAGCAGTCTGGGACAGGCTGGAAACACCATATATTTT.

This clone was counted a single time. The chain links TRBV5-4 to TRBJ1-1; no definite D call. CDR1 and CDR2 from the germline V gene are SGHNT and YYREEE (reference sequence). V lost 0 bases to trimming and J lost 11 bases, with 14 bases between them. This CDR3 has 13 amino acids. The CDR3 sequence: CASSLEAGREAFF. DNA of the CDR3: TGTGCCAGCAGCTTGGAGGCAGGTCGCGAGGCTTTCTTT.

CDR3 DNA sequence: TGCGCCAGCAAGGAGGGTAGCTCACCCCTCCACTTT. Amino acid sequence: CASKEGSSPLHF. The rearrangement joins TRBV5-1 to TRBJ1-6; D remains unclear. CDR1 is SGHRS, CDR2 YFSETQ, per germline. Trimming stripped 6 bases from V and 10 bases from J, with 11 bases between. This CDR3 has 12 amino acids.

This sequence joins TRBV6-5 and TRBJ2-7; 11 nucleotides align to TRBD2. Germline assignment: CDR1 MNHEY and CDR2 SVGAGI. J gave up 3 bases and V 6 bases, and 7 bases lay outside the gene matches. The CDR3 extends over 15 amino acids. The CDR3: CASRKVAGGLYEQYF. DNA for the CDR3: TGTGCCAGCAGGAAGGTAGCGGGGGGGCTCTACGAGCAGTACTTC.

DNA for the CDR3: TGTGCCAGCAGGAAGAGACAGGGGTTACCCTACGAGCAGTACTTC. As protein: CASRKRQGLPYEQYF. The gene calls are TRBV2 and TRBJ2-7; TRBD1 matches 8 bases. This CDR3 has 15 amino acids. Germline CDR1 reads SNHLY; CDR2 reads FYNNEI. V lost 6 bases, J lost 2 bases, and 9 bases stayed unmatched.

This clone was detected once. The CDR3 sequence is CASSESGDYGYTF. The CDR3 bases are TGCGCCAGCAGTGAGTCGGGCGACTATGGCTACACCTTC. The chain couples TRBV10-1 to TRBJ1-2; no reliable D call. V shed 0 bases and J shed 3 bases, with 5 bases lying between them. This CDR3 is built from 13 residues. Germline-derived CDR1 and CDR2 are WNHNN and SYGVQD (reference sequence).

The V and J genes are TRBV11-2 and TRBJ1-1; D possibly corresponds to TRBD1 (6 bases). Per germline, CDR1 SGHAT and CDR2 FQNNGV. V was shortened by 1 base and J by 1 base, with 10 bases between the two germline ends. The CDR3 runs 15 residues. The chain's CDR3 is CASSLVLGGNTEAFF. The CDR3 region has the DNA TGTGCCAGCAGCTTAGTCTTAGGGGGGAACACTGAAGCTTTCTTT.

As DNA, the CDR3 is TGCGCCAGCAGTGAACCGACGGGACAGGGGGATACTGAAGCTTTCTTT. Residues: CASSEPTGQGDTEAFF. V is TRBV10-2 and J is TRBJ1-1; 11 bases are shared with TRBD1. The CDR3 runs 16 residues. With 3 bases clipped from V and 5 bases from J, the junction kept 8 bases outside the gene matches. Germline loops: CDR1 WSHSY, CDR2 SAAADI.

V is TRBV11-2 and J is TRBJ2-3; 11 bases fit TRBD2. The CDR3 is 17 amino acids. Looked up from germline, CDR1 is SGHAT and CDR2 is FQNNGV. V lost 0 bases to trimming and J lost 3 bases; unmatched junction nucleotides: 5. CDR3: CASSLDGSGGGTDTQYF. For the CDR3, the DNA is TGTGCCAGCAGCTTAGATGGTAGCGGGGGGGGAACAGATACGCAGTATTTT. The full variable domain, its missing parts supplied by reference TRBV11-2 and TRBJ2-3, is EAGVAQSPRYKIIEKRQSVAFWCNPISGHATLYWYQQILGQGPKLLIQFQNNGVVDDSQLPKDRFSAERLKGVDSTLKIQPAKLEDSAVYLCASSLDGSGGGTDTQYFGPGTRLTVL.

The chain joins TRBV28 to TRBJ1-5; no firm D call. This CDR3 has 16 amino acids. CDR1 MDHEN and CDR2 SYDVKM come from the germline V gene. Trimming left V 6 bases short and J 0 bases short, with 15 bases between. The CDR3 nucleotides are TGTGCCAGCAGCCCCACTGAGATTAATAGCAATCAGCCCCAGCATTTT. It translates to CASSPTEINSNQPQHF. Full variable domain (outside the CDR3, taken from reference TRBV28 and TRBJ1-5): DVKVTQSSRYLVKRTGEKVFLECVQDMDHENMFWYRQDPGLGLRLIYFSYDVKMKEKGDIPEGYSVSREKKERFSLILESASTNQTSMYLCASSPTEINSNQPQHFGDGTRLSIL.

The sample holds a few counts of this clone. This rearrangement joins TRBV5-1 to TRBJ2-1; maybe TRBD2 (6 bases). Germline CDR1 and CDR2: SGHRS and YFSETQ. The V and J ends lost 4 bases and 2 bases respectively, with 10 bases between them. This CDR3 has 14 amino acids. CDR3 nucleotides: TGCGCCAGCAGCACTAGCCCCACCTACAATGAGCAGTTCTTC. Encoded protein: CASSTSPTYNEQFF.

The chain combines TRBV5-1 with TRBJ1-1; possibly TRBD1 for D (5 bases). With 0 bases removed from V and 8 bases from J, the gap between germline ends came to 14 bases. Looked up from germline, CDR1 is SGHRS and CDR2 is YFSETQ. The CDR3 is made up of 14 amino acids. CDR3 protein: CASSLDAGSIEAFF. The CDR3, as DNA: TGCGCCAGCAGCTTGGATGCAGGGTCGATAGAAGCTTTCTTT. The whole variable domain, filled in from reference TRBV5-1 and TRBJ1-1, reads KAGVTQTPRYLIKTRGQQVTLSCSPISGHRSVSWYQQTPGQGLQFLFEYFSETQRNKGNFPGRFSGRQFSNSRSEMNVSTLELGDSALYLCASSLDAGSIEAFFGQGTRLTVV.

This chain connects TRBV11-1 to TRBJ2-7, with TRBD2 identical over 14 bases. The ends lost 5 bases at V and 3 bases at J; junction bases unmatched: 6. The CDR3 runs to 16 residues. Germline CDR1 is SGHAT and CDR2 is FQDESV (reference sequence). In DNA, the CDR3 is TGTGCCAGCAGCACCCGGACTAGCGGGGGGTACTACGAGCAGTACTTC. It codes for CASSTRTSGGYYEQYF.

The V call is TRBV5-1, the J call TRBJ1-3; D unresolved. Trimming stripped 2 bases from V and 0 bases from J, with 9 bases between. CDR1 SGHRS and CDR2 YFSETQ come from the germline V gene. The CDR3 totals 15 residues. CDR3 DNA: TGCGCCAGCAGCTTACCGCTGAGCTCTGGAAACACCATATATTTT. Its protein product is CASSLPLSSGNTIYF.

This clone was counted a few times. The chain is built from TRBV5-1 and TRBJ2-5; possible D gene TRBD2, 5 bases. V was shortened by 0 bases and J by 2 bases, with 11 bases between the two germline ends. CDR1 and CDR2 from the germline V gene are SGHRS and YFSETQ. This CDR3 is built from 15 residues. The CDR3 coding sequence is TGCGCCAGCAGCTTGGCGGGGAGTCGGCAAGAGACCCAGTACTTC. Residues: CASSLAGSRQETQYF.

The chain is built from TRBV7-7 and TRBJ2-1; the match to TRBD2 covers 13 bases. Germline V gene sequence: CDR1 SSHAT, CDR2 FNYEAQ (reference sequence). V shed 6 bases, J shed 6 bases, and the junction held 8 bases outside the gene matches. The CDR3 has 16 residues. The CDR3 nucleotides read TGTGCCAGCAGTTCAACTAGCGGGGGGGCGGGCAATGAGCAGTTCTTC. As protein: CASSSTSGGAGNEQFF.

CDR3 sequence: CASSHGWGRESGELFF. CDR3 coding DNA: TGCGCCAGCAGCCACGGGTGGGGCAGGGAATCCGGGGAGCTGTTTTTT. The V gene is TRBV5-1, the J gene TRBJ2-2, with D perhaps TRBD1 (5 bases). There are 16 residues in the CDR3. V lost 4 bases, J lost 6 bases, and 19 bases lay in between. CDR1 is SGHRS, CDR2 YFSETQ, per germline.

J is TRBJ1-1 and V is TRBV27, with D uncertain. V shed 5 bases and J shed 1 base, with 14 bases lying between them. Germline V gene data show CDR1 as MNHEY and CDR2 as SMNVEV (reference sequence). CDR3 length: 15 residues. The CDR3 nucleotides are TGTGCCAGCAGTCTCTACGGACGGGGGAACACTGAAGCTTTCTTT. It is translated as CASSLYGRGNTEAFF.

This clone was counted a single time. V is TRBV7-2 and J is TRBJ1-2; 8 bases line up with TRBD1. J was trimmed by 5 bases and V by 5 bases; bases with no gene match: 7. This CDR3 region has 14 residues. Germline V gene lookup returns CDR1 SGHTA and CDR2 FQGNSA. This CDR3 is CASSRSDRDYGYTF. The DNA of the CDR3 is TGTGCCAGCAGCCGTTCGGACAGGGATTATGGCTACACCTTC.

The V and J genes are TRBV15 and TRBJ1-2; D possibly corresponds to TRBD1 (6 bases). The germline V gene encodes CDR1 LNHNV and CDR2 YYDKDF (reference sequence). The CDR3 runs 14 residues. Trimming stripped 3 bases from V and 4 bases from J, with 12 bases between. The CDR3 nucleotides are TGTGCCACCAGCAGTGATACAGGGCCCTATGGCTACACCTTC. Its protein is CATSSDTGPYGYTF.

This clone appeared a few times. The genes are TRBV5-6 and TRBJ2-2; maybe TRBD1 (6 bases). V was shortened by 4 bases and J by 4 bases, with 14 bases between the two germline ends. The germline V gene encodes CDR1 SGHDT and CDR2 YYEEEE. The CDR3 runs to 15 residues. The CDR3 DNA follows: TGTGCCAGCAGCGGGGGCCCGATGGGCACCGGGGAGCTGTTTTTT. It translates to CASSGGPMGTGELFF.